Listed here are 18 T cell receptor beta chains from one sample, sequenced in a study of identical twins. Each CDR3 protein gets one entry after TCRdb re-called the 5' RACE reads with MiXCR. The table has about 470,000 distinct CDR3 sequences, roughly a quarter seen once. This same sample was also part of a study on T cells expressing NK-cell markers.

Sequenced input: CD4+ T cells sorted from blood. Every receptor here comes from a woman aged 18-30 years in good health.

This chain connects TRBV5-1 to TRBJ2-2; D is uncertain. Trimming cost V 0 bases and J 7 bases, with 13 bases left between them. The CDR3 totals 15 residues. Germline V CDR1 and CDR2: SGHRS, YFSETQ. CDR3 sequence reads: CASSLDMIPLGELFF. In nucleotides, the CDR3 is TGCGCCAGCAGCTTGGACATGATCCCCCTCGGGGAGCTGTTTTTT.

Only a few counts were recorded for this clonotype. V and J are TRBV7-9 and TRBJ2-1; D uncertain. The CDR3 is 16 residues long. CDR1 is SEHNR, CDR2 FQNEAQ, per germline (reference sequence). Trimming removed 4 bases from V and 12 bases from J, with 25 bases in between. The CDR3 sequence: CASSSLMASVKFGQFF. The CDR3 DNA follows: TGTGCCAGCAGCTCCCTCATGGCATCCGTTAAATTTGGGCAGTTCTTC.

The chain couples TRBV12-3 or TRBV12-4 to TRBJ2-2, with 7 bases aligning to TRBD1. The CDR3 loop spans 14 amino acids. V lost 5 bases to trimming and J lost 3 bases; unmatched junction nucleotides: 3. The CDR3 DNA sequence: TGTGCCAGCAGTCTGGGACAGTACACCGGGGAGCTGTTTTTT. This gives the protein CASSLGQYTGELFF.

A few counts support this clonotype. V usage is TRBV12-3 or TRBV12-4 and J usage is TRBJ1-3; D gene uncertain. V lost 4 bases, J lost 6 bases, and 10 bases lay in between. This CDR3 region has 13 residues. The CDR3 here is CASSSRVINTIYF. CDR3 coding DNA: TGTGCCAGCAGTTCCAGAGTGATAAACACCATATATTTT.

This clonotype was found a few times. The CDR3 DNA sequence: TGTGCCAGCAACTTCCACAGGGAGGGGGCGGGGGAGCAGTACTTC. Translated, it gives CASNFHREGAGEQYF. The V and J genes are TRBV6-1 and TRBJ2-7, with D perhaps matching TRBD1 or TRBD2 (7 bases each). V was pared by 7 bases and J by 7 bases, with 23 bases between. CDR3 length: 15 residues. Germline CDR1 MNHNS, CDR2 SASEGT.

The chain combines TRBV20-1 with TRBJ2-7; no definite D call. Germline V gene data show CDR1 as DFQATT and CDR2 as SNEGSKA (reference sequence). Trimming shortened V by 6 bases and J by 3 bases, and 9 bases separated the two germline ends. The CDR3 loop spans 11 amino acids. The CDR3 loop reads CSAPVSYEQYF. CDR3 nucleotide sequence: TGCAGTGCCCCCGTTAGCTACGAGCAGTACTTC.

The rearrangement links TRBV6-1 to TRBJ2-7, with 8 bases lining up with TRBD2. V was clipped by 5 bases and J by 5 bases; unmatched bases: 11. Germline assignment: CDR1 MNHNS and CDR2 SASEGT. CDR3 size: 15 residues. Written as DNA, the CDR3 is TGTGCCAGCAGTCCAATGTGGCGCGGGGGGCACGAGCAGTACTTC. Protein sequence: CASSPMWRGGHEQYF.

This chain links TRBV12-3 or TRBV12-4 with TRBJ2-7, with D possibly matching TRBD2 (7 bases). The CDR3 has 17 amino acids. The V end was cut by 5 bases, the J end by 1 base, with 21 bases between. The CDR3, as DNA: TGTGCCAGCAGTACCCGGGCGAGGGGGGGTACGTCCTACGAGCAGTACTTC. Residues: CASSTRARGGTSYEQYF.

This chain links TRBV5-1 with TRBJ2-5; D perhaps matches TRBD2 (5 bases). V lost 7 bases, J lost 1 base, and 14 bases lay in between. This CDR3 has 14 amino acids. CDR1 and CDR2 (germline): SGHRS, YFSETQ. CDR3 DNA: TGCGCCAGCTCCCAACCGGGGAGCCAAGAGACCCAGTACTTC. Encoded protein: CASSQPGSQETQYF.

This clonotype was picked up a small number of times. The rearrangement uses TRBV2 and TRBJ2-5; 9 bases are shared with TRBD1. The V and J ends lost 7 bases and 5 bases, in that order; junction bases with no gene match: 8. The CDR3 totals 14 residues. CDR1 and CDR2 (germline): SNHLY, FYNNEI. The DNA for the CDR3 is TGTGCCAGCAATGGACAGGGGTCCGGGGAGACCCAGTACTTC. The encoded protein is CASNGQGSGETQYF.

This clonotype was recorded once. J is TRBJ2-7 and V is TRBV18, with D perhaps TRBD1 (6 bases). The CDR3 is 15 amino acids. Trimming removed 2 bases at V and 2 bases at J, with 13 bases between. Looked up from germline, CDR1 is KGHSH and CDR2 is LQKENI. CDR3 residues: CASSPRGTPTYEQYF. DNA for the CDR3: TGTGCCAGCTCACCAAGAGGGACACCGACCTACGAGCAGTACTTC.

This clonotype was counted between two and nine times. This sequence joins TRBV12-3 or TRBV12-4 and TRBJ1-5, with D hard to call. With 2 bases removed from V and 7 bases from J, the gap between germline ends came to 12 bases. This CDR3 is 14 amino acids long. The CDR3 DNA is TGTGCCAGCAGTTTAAGTTTGCGCGGGCAGCCCCAGCATTTT. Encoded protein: CASSLSLRGQPQHF.

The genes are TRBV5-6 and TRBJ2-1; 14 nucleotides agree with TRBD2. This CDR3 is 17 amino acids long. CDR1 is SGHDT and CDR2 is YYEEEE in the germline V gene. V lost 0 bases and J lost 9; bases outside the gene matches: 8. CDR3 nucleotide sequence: TGTGCCAGCAGCTTGGTCGTGGGACTAGCGGGAGCATCTGAGCAGTTCTTC. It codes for CASSLVVGLAGASEQFF.

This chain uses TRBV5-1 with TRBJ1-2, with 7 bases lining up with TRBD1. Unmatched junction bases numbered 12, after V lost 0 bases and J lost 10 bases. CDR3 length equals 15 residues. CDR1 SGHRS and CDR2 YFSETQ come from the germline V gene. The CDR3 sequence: CASSLAPKTGEDYTF. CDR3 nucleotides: TGCGCCAGCAGCTTGGCCCCGAAAACAGGGGAGGACTACACCTTC.

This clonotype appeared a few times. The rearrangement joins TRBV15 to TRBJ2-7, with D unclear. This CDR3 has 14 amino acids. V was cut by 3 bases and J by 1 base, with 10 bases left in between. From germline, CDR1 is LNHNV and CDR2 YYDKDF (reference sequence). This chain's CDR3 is CATSRRGDSYEQYF. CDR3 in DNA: TGTGCCACCAGCAGGCGAGGAGATTCCTACGAGCAGTACTTC. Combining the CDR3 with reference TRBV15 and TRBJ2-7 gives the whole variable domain DAMVIQNPRYQVTQFGKPVTLSCSQTLNHNVMYWYQQKSSQAPKLLFHYYDKDFNNEADTPDNFQSRRPNTSFCFLDIRSPGLGDTAMYLCATSRRGDSYEQYFGPGTRLTVT.

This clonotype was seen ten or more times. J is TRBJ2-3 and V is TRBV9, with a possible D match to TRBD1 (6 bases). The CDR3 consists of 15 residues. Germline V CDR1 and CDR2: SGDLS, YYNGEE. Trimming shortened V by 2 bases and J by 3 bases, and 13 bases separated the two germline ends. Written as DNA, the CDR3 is TGTGCCAGCAGCGTCGAACAGGGAAGAACAGATACGCAGTATTTT. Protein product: CASSVEQGRTDTQYF.

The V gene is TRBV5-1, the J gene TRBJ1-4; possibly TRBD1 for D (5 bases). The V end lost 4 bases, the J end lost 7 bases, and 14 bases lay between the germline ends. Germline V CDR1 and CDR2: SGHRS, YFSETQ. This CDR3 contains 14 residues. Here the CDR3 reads CASSDTGSPEKLFF. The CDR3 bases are TGCGCCAGCAGCGACACAGGATCACCTGAAAAACTGTTTTTT.

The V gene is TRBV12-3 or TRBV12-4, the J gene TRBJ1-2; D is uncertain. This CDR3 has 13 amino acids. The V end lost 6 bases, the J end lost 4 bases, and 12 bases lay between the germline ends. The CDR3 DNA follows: TGTGCCAGCAGCCTACAGTCGGGCTATGGCTACACCTTC. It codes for CASSLQSGYGYTF.